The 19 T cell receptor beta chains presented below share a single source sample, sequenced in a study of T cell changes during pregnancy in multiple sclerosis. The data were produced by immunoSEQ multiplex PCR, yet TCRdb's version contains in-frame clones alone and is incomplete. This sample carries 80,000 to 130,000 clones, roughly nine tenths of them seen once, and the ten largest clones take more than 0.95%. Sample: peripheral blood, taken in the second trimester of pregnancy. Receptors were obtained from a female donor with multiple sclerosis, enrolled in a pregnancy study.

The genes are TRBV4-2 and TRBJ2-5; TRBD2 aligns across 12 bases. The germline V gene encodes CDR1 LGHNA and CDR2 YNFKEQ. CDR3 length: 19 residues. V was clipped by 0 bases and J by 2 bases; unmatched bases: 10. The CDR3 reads CASSQDWSSGRGRQETQYF. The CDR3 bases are TGTGCCAGCAGCCAAGATTGGTCTAGCGGGAGGGGTAGGCAAGAGACCCAGTACTTC.

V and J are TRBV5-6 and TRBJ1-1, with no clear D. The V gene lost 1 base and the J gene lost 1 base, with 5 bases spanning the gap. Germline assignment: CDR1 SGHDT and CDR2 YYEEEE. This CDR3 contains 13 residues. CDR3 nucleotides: TGTGCCAGCAGCTTGCACAGGAACACTGAAGCTTTCTTT. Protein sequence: CASSLHRNTEAFF. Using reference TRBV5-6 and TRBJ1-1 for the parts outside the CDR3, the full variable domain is DAGVTQSPTHLIKTRGQQVTLRCSPKSGHDTVSWYQQALGQGPQFIFQYYEEEERQRGNFPDRFSGHQFPNYSSELNVNALLLGDSALYLCASSLHRNTEAFFGQGTRLTVV.

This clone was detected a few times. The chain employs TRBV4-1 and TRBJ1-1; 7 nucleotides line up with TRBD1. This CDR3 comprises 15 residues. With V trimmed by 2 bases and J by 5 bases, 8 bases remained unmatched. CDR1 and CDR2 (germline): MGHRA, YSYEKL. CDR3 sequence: CASSQMQTGETEAFF. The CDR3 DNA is TGCGCCAGCAGCCAAATGCAAACAGGGGAGACTGAAGCTTTCTTT.

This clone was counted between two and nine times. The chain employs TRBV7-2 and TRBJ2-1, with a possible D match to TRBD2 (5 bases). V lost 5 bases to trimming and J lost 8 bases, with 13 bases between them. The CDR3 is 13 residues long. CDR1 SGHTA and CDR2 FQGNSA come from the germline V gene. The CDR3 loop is CASSLRWRDEQFF. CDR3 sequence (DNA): TGTGCCAGCAGCCTCAGGTGGCGGGATGAGCAGTTCTTC. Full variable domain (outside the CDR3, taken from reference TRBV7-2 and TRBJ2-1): GAGVSQSPSNKVTEKGKDVELRCDPISGHTALYWYRQSLGQGLEFLIYFQGNSAPDKSGLPSDRFSAERTGGSVSTLTIQRTQQEDSAVYLCASSLRWRDEQFFGPGTRLTVL.

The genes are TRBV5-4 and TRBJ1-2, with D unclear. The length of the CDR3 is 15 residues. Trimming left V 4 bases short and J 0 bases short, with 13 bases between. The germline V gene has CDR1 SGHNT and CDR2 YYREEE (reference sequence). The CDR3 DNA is TGTGCCAGCAGCCTGGCGGTTGATGCTAACTATGGCTACACCTTC. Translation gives CASSLAVDANYGYTF.

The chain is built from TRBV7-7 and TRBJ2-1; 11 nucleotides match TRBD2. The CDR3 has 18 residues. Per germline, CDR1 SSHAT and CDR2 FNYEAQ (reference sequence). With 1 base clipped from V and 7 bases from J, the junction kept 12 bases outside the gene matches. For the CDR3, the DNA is TGTGCCAGCAGCTTAGGTCCTCGGGGTAGCGGGAGGGGTAATGAGCAGTTCTTC. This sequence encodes CASSLGPRGSGRGNEQFF.

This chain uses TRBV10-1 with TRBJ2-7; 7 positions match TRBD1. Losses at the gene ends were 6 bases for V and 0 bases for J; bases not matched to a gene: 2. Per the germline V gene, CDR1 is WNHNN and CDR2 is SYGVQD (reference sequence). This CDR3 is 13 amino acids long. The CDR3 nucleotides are TGCGCCAGCAGGCCAGGGGGCTCCTACGAGCAGTACTTC. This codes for CASRPGGSYEQYF.

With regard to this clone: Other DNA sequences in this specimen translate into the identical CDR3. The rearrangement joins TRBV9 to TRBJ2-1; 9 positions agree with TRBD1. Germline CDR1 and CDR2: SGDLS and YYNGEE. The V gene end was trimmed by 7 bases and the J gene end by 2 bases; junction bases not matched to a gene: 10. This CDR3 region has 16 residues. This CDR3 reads CASSPRDRVTYNEQFF. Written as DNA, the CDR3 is TGTGCCAGCTCCCCAAGGGACAGGGTAACCTACAATGAGCAGTTCTTC.

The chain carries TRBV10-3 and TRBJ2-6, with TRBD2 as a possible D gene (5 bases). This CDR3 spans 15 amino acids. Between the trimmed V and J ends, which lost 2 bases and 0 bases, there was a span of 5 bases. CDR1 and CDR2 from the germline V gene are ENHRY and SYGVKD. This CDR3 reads CAISEGGSGANVLTF. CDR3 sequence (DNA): TGTGCCATCAGTGAGGGAGGCTCTGGGGCCAACGTCCTGACTTTC.

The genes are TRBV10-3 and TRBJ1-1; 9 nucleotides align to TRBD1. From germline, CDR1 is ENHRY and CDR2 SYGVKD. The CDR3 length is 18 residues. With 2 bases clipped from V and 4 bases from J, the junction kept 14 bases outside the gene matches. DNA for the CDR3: TGTGCCATCAGTGAGAGGGGACAGGGTGGACGTTTAGGCACTGAAGCTTTCTTT. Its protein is CAISERGQGGRLGTEAFF.

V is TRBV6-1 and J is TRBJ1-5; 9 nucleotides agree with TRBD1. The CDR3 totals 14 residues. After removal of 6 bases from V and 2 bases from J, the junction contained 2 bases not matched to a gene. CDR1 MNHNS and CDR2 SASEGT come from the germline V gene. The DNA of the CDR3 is TGTGCCAGCAGAAGGACAGGGGGCAATCAGCCCCAGCATTTT. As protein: CASRRTGGNQPQHF.

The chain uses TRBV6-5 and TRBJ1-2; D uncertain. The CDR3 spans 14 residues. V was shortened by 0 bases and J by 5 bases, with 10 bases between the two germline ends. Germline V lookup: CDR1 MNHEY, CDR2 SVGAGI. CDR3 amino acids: CASSYSAGIYGYTF. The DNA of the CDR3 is TGTGCCAGCAGTTACTCCGCGGGGATTTATGGCTACACCTTC.

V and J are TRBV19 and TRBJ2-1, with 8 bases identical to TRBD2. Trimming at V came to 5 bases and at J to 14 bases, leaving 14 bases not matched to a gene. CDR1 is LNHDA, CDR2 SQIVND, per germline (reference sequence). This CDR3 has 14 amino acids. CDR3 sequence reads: CASSPKNPAGDKFF. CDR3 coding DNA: TGTGCCAGTAGTCCCAAAAACCCAGCGGGAGATAAGTTCTTC. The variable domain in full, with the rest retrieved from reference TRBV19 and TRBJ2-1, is DGGITQSPKYLFRKEGQNVTLSCEQNLNHDAMYWYRQDPGQGLRLIYYSQIVNDFQKGDIAEGYSVSREKKESFPLTVTSAQKNPTAFYLCASSPKNPAGDKFFGPGTRLTVL.

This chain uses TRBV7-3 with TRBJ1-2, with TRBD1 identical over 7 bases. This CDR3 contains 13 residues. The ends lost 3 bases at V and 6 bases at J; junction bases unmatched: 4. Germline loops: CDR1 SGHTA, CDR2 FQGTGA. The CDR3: CASSFGTGDGYTF. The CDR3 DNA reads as TGTGCCAGCAGCTTCGGTACAGGGGATGGCTACACCTTC.

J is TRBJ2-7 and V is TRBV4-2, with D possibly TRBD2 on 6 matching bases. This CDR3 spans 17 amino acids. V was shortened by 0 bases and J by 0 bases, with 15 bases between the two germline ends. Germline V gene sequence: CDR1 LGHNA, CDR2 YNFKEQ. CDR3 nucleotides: TGTGCCAGCAGCCAAGAAATGGGGACTGGCCTCTCCTACGAGCAGTACTTC. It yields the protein CASSQEMGTGLSYEQYF.

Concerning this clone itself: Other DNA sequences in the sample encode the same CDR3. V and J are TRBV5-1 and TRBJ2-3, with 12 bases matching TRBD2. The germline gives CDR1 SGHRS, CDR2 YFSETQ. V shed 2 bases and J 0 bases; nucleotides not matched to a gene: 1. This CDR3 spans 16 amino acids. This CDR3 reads CASSLLAGGSTDTQYF. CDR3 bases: TGCGCCAGCAGCTTACTAGCGGGGGGTAGCACAGATACGCAGTATTTT.

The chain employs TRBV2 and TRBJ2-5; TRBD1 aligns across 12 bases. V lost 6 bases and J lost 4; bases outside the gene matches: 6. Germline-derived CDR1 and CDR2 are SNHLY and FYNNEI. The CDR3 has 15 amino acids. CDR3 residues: CASRSGTGGLETQYF. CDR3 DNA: TGTGCCAGCAGATCCGGGACAGGGGGCCTAGAGACCCAGTACTTC. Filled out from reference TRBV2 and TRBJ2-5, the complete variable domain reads EPEVTQTPSHQVTQMGQEVILRCVPISNHLYFYWYRQILGQKVEFLVSFYNNEISEKSEIFDDQFSVERPDGSNFTLKIRSTKLEDSAMYFCASRSGTGGLETQYFGPGTRLLVL.

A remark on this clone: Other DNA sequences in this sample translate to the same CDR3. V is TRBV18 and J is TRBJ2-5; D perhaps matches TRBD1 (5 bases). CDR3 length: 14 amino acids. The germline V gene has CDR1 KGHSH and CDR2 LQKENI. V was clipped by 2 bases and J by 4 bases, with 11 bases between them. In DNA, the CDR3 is TGTGCCAGCTCACCAAAAGGGCAGGGAGAGACCCAGTACTTC. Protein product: CASSPKGQGETQYF.

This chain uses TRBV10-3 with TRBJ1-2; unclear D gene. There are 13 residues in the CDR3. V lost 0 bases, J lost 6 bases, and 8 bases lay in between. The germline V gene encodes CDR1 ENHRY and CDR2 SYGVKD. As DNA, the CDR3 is TGTGCCATCAGTGAGTCAGGAGAAGATGGCTACACCTTC. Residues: CAISESGEDGYTF.